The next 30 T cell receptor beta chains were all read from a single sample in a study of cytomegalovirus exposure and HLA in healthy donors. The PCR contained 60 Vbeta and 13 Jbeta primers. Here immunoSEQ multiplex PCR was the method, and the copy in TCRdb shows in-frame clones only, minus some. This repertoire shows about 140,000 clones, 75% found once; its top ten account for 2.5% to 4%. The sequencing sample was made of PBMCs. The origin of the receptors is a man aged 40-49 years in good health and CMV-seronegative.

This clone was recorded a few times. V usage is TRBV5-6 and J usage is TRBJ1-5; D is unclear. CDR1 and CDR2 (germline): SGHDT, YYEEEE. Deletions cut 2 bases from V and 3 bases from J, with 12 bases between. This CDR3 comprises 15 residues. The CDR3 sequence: CASSFYSADNQPQHF. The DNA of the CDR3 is TGTGCCAGCAGCTTTTACTCAGCGGACAATCAGCCCCAGCATTTT.

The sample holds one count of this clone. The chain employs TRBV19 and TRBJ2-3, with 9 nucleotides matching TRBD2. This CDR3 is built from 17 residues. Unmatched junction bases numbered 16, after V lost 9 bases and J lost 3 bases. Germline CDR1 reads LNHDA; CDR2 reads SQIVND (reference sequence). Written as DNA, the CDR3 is TGTGCCAGCCAGTTAGCGGGGGCTTACTCAGGGACAGATACGCAGTATTTT. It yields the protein CASQLAGAYSGTDTQYF.

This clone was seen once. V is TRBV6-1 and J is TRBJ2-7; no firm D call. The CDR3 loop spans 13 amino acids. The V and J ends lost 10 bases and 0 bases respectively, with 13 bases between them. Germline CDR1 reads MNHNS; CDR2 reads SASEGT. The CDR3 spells CATKNPSSYEQYF. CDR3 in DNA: TGTGCCACCAAGAATCCCAGCTCCTACGAGCAGTACTTC.

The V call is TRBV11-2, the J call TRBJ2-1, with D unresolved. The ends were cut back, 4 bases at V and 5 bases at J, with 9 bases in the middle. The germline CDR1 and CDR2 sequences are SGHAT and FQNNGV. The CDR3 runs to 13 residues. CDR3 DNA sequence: TGTGCCAGCAGCTATCGTTCCGACAATGAGCAGTTCTTC. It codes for CASSYRSDNEQFF.

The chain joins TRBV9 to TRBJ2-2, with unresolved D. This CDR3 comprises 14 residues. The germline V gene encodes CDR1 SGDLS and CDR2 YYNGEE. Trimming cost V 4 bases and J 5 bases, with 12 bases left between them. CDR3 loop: CASSPELVTGELFF. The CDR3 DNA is TGTGCCAGCAGCCCAGAGCTAGTTACCGGGGAGCTGTTTTTT.

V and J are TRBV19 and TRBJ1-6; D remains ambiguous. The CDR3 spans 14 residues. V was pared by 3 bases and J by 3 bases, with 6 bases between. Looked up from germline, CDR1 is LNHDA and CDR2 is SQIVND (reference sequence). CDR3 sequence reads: CASSIADYNSPLHF. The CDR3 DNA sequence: TGTGCCAGTAGTATCGCGGACTATAATTCACCCCTCCACTTT.

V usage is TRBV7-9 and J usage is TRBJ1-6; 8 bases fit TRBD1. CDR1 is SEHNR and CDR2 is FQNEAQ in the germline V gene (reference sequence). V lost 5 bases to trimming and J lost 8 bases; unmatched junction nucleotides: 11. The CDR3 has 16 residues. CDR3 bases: TGTGCCAGCAGCCCCAGGGGGACAGGTTCGGATTCACCCCTCCACTTT. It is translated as CASSPRGTGSDSPLHF.

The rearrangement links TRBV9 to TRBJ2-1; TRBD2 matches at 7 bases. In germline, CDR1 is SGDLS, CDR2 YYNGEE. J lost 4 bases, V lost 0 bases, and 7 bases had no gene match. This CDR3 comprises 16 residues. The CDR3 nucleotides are TGTGCCAGCAGCGTAGCCCCGGGACTATCGTACAATGAGCAGTTCTTC. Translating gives CASSVAPGLSYNEQFF.

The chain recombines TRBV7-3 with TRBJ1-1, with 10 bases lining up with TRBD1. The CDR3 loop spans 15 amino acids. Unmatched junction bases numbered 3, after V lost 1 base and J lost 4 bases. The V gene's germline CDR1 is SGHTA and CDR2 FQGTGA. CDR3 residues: CASSLIGQGVTEAFF. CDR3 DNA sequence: TGTGCCAGCAGCTTAATCGGACAGGGGGTCACTGAAGCTTTCTTT.

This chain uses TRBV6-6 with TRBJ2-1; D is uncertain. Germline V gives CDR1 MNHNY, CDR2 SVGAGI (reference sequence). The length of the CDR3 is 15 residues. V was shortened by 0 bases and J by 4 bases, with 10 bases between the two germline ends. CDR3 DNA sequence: TGTGCCAGCAGTTACTCGACCAGCAGGTACAATGAGCAGTTCTTC. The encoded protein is CASSYSTSRYNEQFF.

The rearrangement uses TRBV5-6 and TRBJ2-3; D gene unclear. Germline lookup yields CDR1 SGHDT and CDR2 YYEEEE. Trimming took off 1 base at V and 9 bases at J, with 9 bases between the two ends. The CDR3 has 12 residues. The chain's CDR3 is CASSLLLLTQYF. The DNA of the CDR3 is TGTGCCAGCAGCTTGTTGCTATTGACGCAGTATTTT.

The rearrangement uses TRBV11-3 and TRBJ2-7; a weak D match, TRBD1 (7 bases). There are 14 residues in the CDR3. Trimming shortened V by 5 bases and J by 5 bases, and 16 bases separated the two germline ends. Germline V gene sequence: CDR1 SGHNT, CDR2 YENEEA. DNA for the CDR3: TGTGCCAGCAGCAGAACGCGGGACAGCAACGAGCAGTACTTC. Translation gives CASSRTRDSNEQYF.

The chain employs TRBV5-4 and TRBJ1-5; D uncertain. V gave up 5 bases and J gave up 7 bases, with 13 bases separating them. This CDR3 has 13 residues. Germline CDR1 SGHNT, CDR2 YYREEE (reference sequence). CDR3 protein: CASREDPSQPQHF. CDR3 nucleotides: TGTGCCAGCAGGGAGGACCCTTCACAGCCCCAGCATTTT.

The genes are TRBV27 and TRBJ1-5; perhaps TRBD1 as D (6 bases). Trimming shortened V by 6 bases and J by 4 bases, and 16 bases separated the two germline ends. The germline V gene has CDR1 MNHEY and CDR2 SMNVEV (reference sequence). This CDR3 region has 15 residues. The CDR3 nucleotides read TGTGCCAGCAGCCGAAGGGGGGGTTGGAATCAGCCCCAGCATTTT. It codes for CASSRRGGWNQPQHF.

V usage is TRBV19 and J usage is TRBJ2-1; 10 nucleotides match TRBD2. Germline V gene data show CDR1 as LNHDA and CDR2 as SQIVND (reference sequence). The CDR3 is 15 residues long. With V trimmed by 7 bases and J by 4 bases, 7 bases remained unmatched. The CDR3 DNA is TGTGCCAGTATGGGTAGCGGGGGGCCTTACAATGAGCAGTTCTTC. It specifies CASMGSGGPYNEQFF.

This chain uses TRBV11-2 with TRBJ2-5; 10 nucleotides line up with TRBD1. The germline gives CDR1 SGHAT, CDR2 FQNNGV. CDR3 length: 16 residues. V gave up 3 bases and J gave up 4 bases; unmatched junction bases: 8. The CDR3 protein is CASSFPWGQGSETQYF. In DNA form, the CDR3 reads TGTGCCAGCAGCTTCCCCTGGGGACAGGGGTCAGAGACCCAGTACTTC.

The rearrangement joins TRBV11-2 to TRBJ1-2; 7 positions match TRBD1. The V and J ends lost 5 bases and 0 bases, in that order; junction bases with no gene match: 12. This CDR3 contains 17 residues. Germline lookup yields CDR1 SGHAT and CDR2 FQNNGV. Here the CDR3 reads CASSPTGRGTANYGYTF. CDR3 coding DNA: TGTGCCAGCAGCCCGACCGGCAGGGGGACCGCTAACTATGGCTACACCTTC.

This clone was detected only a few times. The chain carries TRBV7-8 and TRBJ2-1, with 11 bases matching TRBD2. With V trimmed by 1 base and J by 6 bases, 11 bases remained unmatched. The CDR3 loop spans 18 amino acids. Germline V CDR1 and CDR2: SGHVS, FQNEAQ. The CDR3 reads CASSLVTGTSGRGNEQFF. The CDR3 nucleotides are TGTGCCAGCAGCTTAGTAACAGGGACTAGCGGACGGGGCAATGAGCAGTTCTTC.

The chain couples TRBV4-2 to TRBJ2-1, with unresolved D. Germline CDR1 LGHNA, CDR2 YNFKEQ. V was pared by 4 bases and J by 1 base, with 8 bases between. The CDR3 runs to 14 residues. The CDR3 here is CASSRIGSYNEQFF. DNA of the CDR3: TGTGCCAGCAGCCGCATCGGGTCCTACAATGAGCAGTTCTTC.

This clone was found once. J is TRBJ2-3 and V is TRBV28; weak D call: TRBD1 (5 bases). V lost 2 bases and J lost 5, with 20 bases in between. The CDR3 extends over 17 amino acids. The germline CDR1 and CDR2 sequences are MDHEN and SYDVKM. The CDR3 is CASSLREQVPFLDTQYF. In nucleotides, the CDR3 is TGTGCCAGCAGTTTAAGGGAACAGGTACCATTTTTAGATACGCAGTATTTT.

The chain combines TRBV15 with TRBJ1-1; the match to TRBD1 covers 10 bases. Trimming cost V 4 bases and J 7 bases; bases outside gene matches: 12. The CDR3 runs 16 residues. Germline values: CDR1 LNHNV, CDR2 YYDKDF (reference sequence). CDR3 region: CATSTRQGARNGEAFF. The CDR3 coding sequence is TGTGCCACCAGCACACGACAGGGGGCGCGTAATGGTGAAGCTTTCTTT.

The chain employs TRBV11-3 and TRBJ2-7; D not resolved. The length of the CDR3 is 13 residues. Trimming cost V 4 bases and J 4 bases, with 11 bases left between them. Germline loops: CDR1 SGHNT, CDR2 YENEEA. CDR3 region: CASSWAPSYEQYF. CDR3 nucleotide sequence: TGTGCCAGCAGCTGGGCCCCATCTTACGAGCAGTACTTC.

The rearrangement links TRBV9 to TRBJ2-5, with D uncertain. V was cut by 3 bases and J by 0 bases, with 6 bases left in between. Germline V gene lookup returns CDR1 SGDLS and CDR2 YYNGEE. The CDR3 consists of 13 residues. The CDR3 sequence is CASSGSDQETQYF. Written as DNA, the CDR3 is TGTGCCAGCAGCGGAAGCGACCAAGAGACCCAGTACTTC.

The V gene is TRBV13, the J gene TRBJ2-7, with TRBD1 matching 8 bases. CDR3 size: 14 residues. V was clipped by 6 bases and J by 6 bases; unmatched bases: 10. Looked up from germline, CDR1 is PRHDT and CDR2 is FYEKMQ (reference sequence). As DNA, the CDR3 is TGTGCCAGCAGTCGACCCCAGGGGGCAAGCGAGCAGTACTTC. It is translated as CASSRPQGASEQYF.

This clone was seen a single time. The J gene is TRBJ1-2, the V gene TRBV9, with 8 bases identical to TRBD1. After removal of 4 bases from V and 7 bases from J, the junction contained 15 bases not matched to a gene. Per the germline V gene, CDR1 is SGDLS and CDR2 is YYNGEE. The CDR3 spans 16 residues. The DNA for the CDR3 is TGTGCCAGCAGCCAAGGTCCCCTGACAGGGGCGTTTGGCTACACCTTC. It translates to CASSQGPLTGAFGYTF.

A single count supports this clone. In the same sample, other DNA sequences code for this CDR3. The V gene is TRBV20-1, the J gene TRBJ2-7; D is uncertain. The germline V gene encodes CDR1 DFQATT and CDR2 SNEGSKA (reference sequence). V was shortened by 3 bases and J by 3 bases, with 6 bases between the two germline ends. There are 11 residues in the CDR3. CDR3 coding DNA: TGCAGTGCTAGCGGCGGCTACGAGCAGTACTTC. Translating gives CSASGGYEQYF.

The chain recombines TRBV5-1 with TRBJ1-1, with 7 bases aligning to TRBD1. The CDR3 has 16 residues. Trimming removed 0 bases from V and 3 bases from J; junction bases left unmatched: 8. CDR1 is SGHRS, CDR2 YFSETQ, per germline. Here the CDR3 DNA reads TGCGCCAGCAGCTTGGCCGCGAGGGGGCGGGACACTGAAGCTTTCTTT. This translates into CASSLAARGRDTEAFF.

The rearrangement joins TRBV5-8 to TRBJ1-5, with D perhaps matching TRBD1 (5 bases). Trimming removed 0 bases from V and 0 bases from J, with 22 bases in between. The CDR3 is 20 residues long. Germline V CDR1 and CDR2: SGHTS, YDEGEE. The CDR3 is CASSLELGGRTTYSNQPQHF. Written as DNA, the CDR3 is TGTGCCAGCAGCTTGGAGTTGGGGGGACGGACGACTTATAGCAATCAGCCCCAGCATTTT.

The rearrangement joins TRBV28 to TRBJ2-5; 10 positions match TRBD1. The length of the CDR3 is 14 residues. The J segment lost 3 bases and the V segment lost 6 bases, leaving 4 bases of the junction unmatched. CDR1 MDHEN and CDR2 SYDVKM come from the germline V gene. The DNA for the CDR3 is TGTGCCAGCAGACCCGGGACAGGGGAAGAGACCCAGTACTTC. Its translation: CASRPGTGEETQYF.

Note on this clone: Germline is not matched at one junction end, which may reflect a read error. The CDR3 region has the DNA TGTTCCAGCAGCCGGACAGATTCTAACTATGGCTACACCTTC. Protein sequence: CSSSRTDSNYGYTF. The gene calls are TRBV7-9 and TRBJ1-2; D is perhaps TRBD1 (6 bases). Looked up from germline, CDR1 is SEHNR and CDR2 is FQNEAQ (reference sequence). There are 14 residues in the CDR3.